What follows describes a single T cell receptor beta chain. The data were obtained in a study of T cells in tuberculosis. Assay used: immunoSEQ multiplex PCR; TCRdb lists only in-frame clones, some missing. This sample has approximately 88,000 clones, with more than 75% found just once. After thawing and overnight rest, PBMC were stained with GMM-loaded CD1B tetramer, viability dye and anti-CD3 for sorting. CD1B tetramers were loaded with Rhodococcus equi-derived C32 glucose monomycolate. Tetramer-sorted PBMC had been CD14 monocyte-depleted before freezing. V lost 4 bases, J lost 5 bases, and 25 bases lay in between. The CDR3 contains 17 residues. In germline, CDR1 is SGHRS, CDR2 YFSETQ. Findings of the study overall: T cells binding CD1B-GMM tetramer weakly possibly escaped the sort.

The clonotype comes from an adult woman with latent tuberculosis. The specimen was CD1b-GMM tetramer-negative cells sorted from PBMCs. The chain has TRBV5-1 and TRBJ2-7; tentatively, D is TRBD2 (7 bases). The CDR3 region has the DNA TGCGCCAGCAGCCTCGGGGGGAGAACAGGGCAGGTTAACGAGCAGTACGTC. This gives the protein CASSLGGRTGQVNEQYV.